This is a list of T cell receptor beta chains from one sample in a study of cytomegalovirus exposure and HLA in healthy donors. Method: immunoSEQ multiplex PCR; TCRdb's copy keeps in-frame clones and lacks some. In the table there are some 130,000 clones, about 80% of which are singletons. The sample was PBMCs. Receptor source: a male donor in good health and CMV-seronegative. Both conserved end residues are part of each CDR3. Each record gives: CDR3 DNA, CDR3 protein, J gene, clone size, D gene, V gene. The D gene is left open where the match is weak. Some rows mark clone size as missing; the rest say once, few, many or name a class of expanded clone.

DNA: TGTGCCAGCAGTGAAGCCGCTGGACAGGGGGCGAGCGAGCAGTACTTC
CDR3: CASSEAAGQGASEQYF
J: TRBJ2-7
size: once
D: TRBD1
V: TRBV6-1

DNA: TGTGCCAGCAGGCAGGGGCGGCGGGACACTGAAGCTTTCTTT
CDR3: CASRQGRRDTEAFF
J: TRBJ1-1
size: -
D: -
V: TRBV6-1

DNA: TGTGCCATCAGTGAGGGGGGGGGCAATAATGAAAAACTGTTTTTT
CDR3: CAISEGGGNNEKLFF
J: TRBJ1-4
size: -
D: -
V: TRBV10-3

DNA: TGTGCCAGCAGTGGAGGGTGGGGCACAGATACGCAGTATTTT
CDR3: CASSGGWGTDTQYF
J: TRBJ2-3
size: -
D: -
V: TRBV6-1

DNA: TGTGCCAGCAGCTTGGGTCCGAACTATGGCTACACCTTC
CDR3: CASSLGPNYGYTF
J: TRBJ1-2
size: -
D: -
V: TRBV5-4

DNA: TGTGCCAGCAGCGTAGAAAGGCGGGGGGGCCACAATGAGCAGTTCTTC
CDR3: CASSVERRGGHNEQFF
J: TRBJ2-1
size: -
D: TRBD2
V: TRBV9

DNA: TGTGCCTGGAGCCACGGACAGTACAATCAGCCCCAGCATTTT
CDR3: CAWSHGQYNQPQHF
J: TRBJ1-5
size: -
D: -
V: TRBV30

DNA: TGTGCCAGCAGCTTGGGGACTAGCGGGATCCATGAGCAGTTCTTC
CDR3: CASSLGTSGIHEQFF
J: TRBJ2-1
size: once
D: TRBD2
V: TRBV5-8

DNA: TGCGCCAGCAGCCAAGCCTGGATGGGGGCTTGGGGCACTGAAGCTTTCTTT
CDR3: CASSQAWMGAWGTEAFF
J: TRBJ1-1
size: once
D: -
V: TRBV4-1

DNA: TGTGCCAGCAGGTTGAGACTAGACACAGATACGCAGTATTTT
CDR3: CASRLRLDTDTQYF
J: TRBJ2-3
size: -
D: -
V: TRBV5-4

DNA: TGTGCCAGTACAGCGGGGGGGGATCCGAGCACAGATACGCAGTATTTT
CDR3: CASTAGGDPSTDTQYF
J: TRBJ2-3
size: -
D: TRBD2
V: TRBV19

DNA: TGTGCCAGCAGTTACGCAACCGACGTCCCAGGCCATTTT
CDR3: CASSYATDVPGHF
J: TRBJ1-5
size: -
D: -
V: TRBV6-6

DNA: TGCGCCAGCAGCCAGGTGACAGGGGGCCCCAATCAGCCCCAGCATTTT
CDR3: CASSQVTGGPNQPQHF
J: TRBJ1-5
size: -
D: TRBD1
V: TRBV4-1

DNA: TGTGCCAGCAGTGTCACAGGGGCAGGGGCCGGGGAGCTGTTTTTT
CDR3: CASSVTGAGAGELFF
J: TRBJ2-2
size: -
D: TRBD1
V: TRBV6-5

DNA: TGTGCCAGCAGCTTGAGCGGGGGGGCCGGGGATACGCAGTATTTT
CDR3: CASSLSGGAGDTQYF
J: TRBJ2-3
size: -
D: TRBD2
V: TRBV7-3

DNA: TGTGCCAGCAGCCAAGATTCGGGCTGGCGGGGGAGCTCCTACGAGCAGTACTTC
CDR3: CASSQDSGWRGSSYEQYF
J: TRBJ2-7
size: once
D: TRBD2
V: TRBV14

DNA: TGTGCCAGCAGTGAACAGGGGGCGGCGGACTATGGCTACACCTTC
CDR3: CASSEQGAADYGYTF
J: TRBJ1-2
size: -
D: TRBD1
V: TRBV28

DNA: TGTGCCAGCAGTTACCTAAATTCACCCCTCCACTTT
CDR3: CASSYLNSPLHF
J: TRBJ1-6
size: -
D: -
V: TRBV6-6

DNA: TGTGCCAGCAGCATGACAGAAACCTCCTACAATGAGCAGTTCTTC
CDR3: CASSMTETSYNEQFF
J: TRBJ2-1
size: -
D: -
V: TRBV7-8

DNA: TGTGCCAGCATCCCGAGGGGGGGCAGTAAGGTCGCTGAAGCTTTCTTT
CDR3: CASIPRGGSKVAEAFF
J: TRBJ1-1
size: -
D: -
V: TRBV7-9

DNA: TGCGCCAGCAGTGAATGGAGGGACGGAGAGACCCAGTACTTC
CDR3: CASSEWRDGETQYF
J: TRBJ2-5
size: -
D: -
V: TRBV10-1

DNA: TGTGCCAGCAGTGCAACGGGGACAGGGGTAAACCAGCCCCAGCATTTT
CDR3: CASSATGTGVNQPQHF
J: TRBJ1-5
size: -
D: TRBD1
V: TRBV2

DNA: TGTGCCATCCCCTCGGCGGGAGCTTCCGGGGAGCTGTTTTTT
CDR3: CAIPSAGASGELFF
J: TRBJ2-2
size: -
D: TRBD2
V: TRBV28

DNA: TGTGCCAGCAGCCGGGGAGTCTACAATGAGCAGTTCTTC
CDR3: CASSRGVYNEQFF
J: TRBJ2-1
size: once
D: -
V: TRBV11-3

DNA: TGTGCCAGCAGCTTGGTAGGGGGCTCGGGTACTGAAGCTTTCTTT
CDR3: CASSLVGGSGTEAFF
J: TRBJ1-1
size: once
D: TRBD1
V: TRBV5-4

DNA: TGTGCCAGCAGTCTAGACGGGGGCTACACCTTC
CDR3: CASSLDGGYTF
J: TRBJ1-2
size: -
D: -
V: TRBV28

DNA: TGCGCCAGCAGCCAAGATTCAAGGGCAGGGCCCTATCAGCCCCAGCATTTT
CDR3: CASSQDSRAGPYQPQHF
J: TRBJ1-5
size: -
D: -
V: TRBV4-3

DNA: TGCAGTGCAGGGGACTCCTACGAGCAGTACTTC
CDR3: CSAGDSYEQYF
J: TRBJ2-7
size: -
D: -
V: TRBV20-1

DNA: TGCGCCAGCAGCCAAGATAAGAGGGAGACAAACATTCAGTACTTC
CDR3: CASSQDKRETNIQYF
J: TRBJ2-4
size: -
D: -
V: TRBV4-1

DNA: TGCGCCAGCAGCTTGGGAGGGGGAACCGGGGAGCTGTTTTTT
CDR3: CASSLGGGTGELFF
J: TRBJ2-2
size: -
D: -
V: TRBV5-1

DNA: TGTGCCAGCAGCTTATGGGACAGCCGAGACACCGGGGAGCTGTTTTTT
CDR3: CASSLWDSRDTGELFF
J: TRBJ2-2
size: -
D: TRBD1
V: TRBV11-2

DNA: TGTGCCAGCAGCCAAGATGTGGTCGGGGAATCACAGTACTTC
CDR3: CASSQDVVGESQYF
J: TRBJ2-7
size: -
D: -
V: TRBV4-2

DNA: TGTGCCAGCAGCGCCCCCAGGAGGGAACAGTACTTC
CDR3: CASSAPRREQYF
J: TRBJ2-7
size: -
D: -
V: TRBV11-3

DNA: TGTGCCAGCAGCCCCGGGCCGGGAGGGCCGAGGGAGACCCAGTACTTC
CDR3: CASSPGPGGPRETQYF
J: TRBJ2-5
size: -
D: TRBD2
V: TRBV9

DNA: TGTGCCAGCAGCTTAGGAACAGGGTTTGACGGGGAGCTGTTTTTT
CDR3: CASSLGTGFDGELFF
J: TRBJ2-2
size: -
D: -
V: TRBV11-3

DNA: TGTGCCATCAGTGCGGGGATAGGGTATGGCTACACCTTC
CDR3: CAISAGIGYGYTF
J: TRBJ1-2
size: once
D: -
V: TRBV10-3

DNA: TGCGCCAGCAGCTTGGGAGAGAACACTGAAGCTTTCTTT
CDR3: CASSLGENTEAFF
J: TRBJ1-1
size: few
D: -
V: TRBV5-1

DNA: TGTGCCAGCTCACCGGGACAGGGGGCCTCCTATAATTCACCCCTCCACTTT
CDR3: CASSPGQGASYNSPLHF
J: TRBJ1-6
size: -
D: TRBD1
V: TRBV18

DNA: TGCGCCAGCAGAACCCGACAGGGGTTCGCCGGGGAGCTGTTTTTT
CDR3: CASRTRQGFAGELFF
J: TRBJ2-2
size: -
D: TRBD1
V: TRBV5-1

DNA: TGTGCCAGCAGCATAGTAGGGGGCCCCTACGAGCAGTACTTC
CDR3: CASSIVGGPYEQYF
J: TRBJ2-7
size: -
D: TRBD1
V: TRBV5-4

DNA: TGTTCCAGCAGCCTCGGGACACCCTATGGCTACACCTTC
CDR3: CSSSLGTPYGYTF
J: TRBJ1-2
size: -
D: -
V: TRBV7-9

DNA: TGTGCCAGCAGCCAAGTTGACGGGGGCTACAATGAGCAGTTCTTC
CDR3: CASSQVDGGYNEQFF
J: TRBJ2-1
size: -
D: -
V: TRBV4-2

DNA: TGTGCCAGCAGCTTAACATTCGGGGGGCCGGGAGAGACCCAGTACTTC
CDR3: CASSLTFGGPGETQYF
J: TRBJ2-5
size: -
D: -
V: TRBV7-3

DNA: TGTGCCAGCAGCTCCTTTAAATCCAGGGGGTTCCTGAATGAGCAGTTCTTC
CDR3: CASSSFKSRGFLNEQFF
J: TRBJ2-1
size: -
D: TRBD1
V: TRBV5-4

DNA: TGTGCCAGCAGCTTAGAGCTCGTGGCAGATACGCAGTATTTT
CDR3: CASSLELVADTQYF
J: TRBJ2-3
size: -
D: -
V: TRBV7-2

DNA: TGTGCCAGCAGGACAGGGGAGAATGAAAAACTGTTTTTT
CDR3: CASRTGENEKLFF
J: TRBJ1-4
size: once
D: TRBD1
V: TRBV2

DNA: TGTGCCAGCAGTTACTCTAGCGGGGAGACCTCCTACGAGCAGTACTTC
CDR3: CASSYSSGETSYEQYF
J: TRBJ2-7
size: -
D: TRBD2
V: TRBV6-5

DNA: TGTGCCAGTAGTATTGGGACAGGGACCAATGAGCAGTTCTTC
CDR3: CASSIGTGTNEQFF
J: TRBJ2-1
size: -
D: TRBD1
V: TRBV19

DNA: TGCGCCAGCGGACACGGGGGGCGAAAAGCCGGGGAGCTGTTTTTT
CDR3: CASGHGGRKAGELFF
J: TRBJ2-2
size: -
D: -
V: TRBV10-1

DNA: TGTGCTAGTGGTTCCGGGACAGATGATCAGCCCCAGCATTTT
CDR3: CASGSGTDDQPQHF
J: TRBJ1-5
size: once
D: TRBD1
V: TRBV12-5

DNA: TGTGCCAGCAGCCAAGATATAGATGAGCAGTTCTTC
CDR3: CASSQDIDEQFF
J: TRBJ2-1
size: once
D: -
V: TRBV4-2

DNA: TGTGCCATCAGTGGAAGAGGACTAGCGGGGGGCCGGAGCACCGGGGAGCTGTTTTTT
CDR3: CAISGRGLAGGRSTGELFF
J: TRBJ2-2
size: -
D: TRBD2
V: TRBV10-3

DNA: TGTGCCAGTAGAGCAGCGGGGGGAGTGAACACTGAAGCTTTCTTT
CDR3: CASRAAGGVNTEAFF
J: TRBJ1-1
size: -
D: -
V: TRBV19

DNA: TGTGCTAGTGGTTTGGTATGGAGGCGGGACCCACACTCCTACGAGCAGTACTTC
CDR3: CASGLVWRRDPHSYEQYF
J: TRBJ2-7
size: -
D: -
V: TRBV12-5

DNA: TGCGCCAGCAGCCAGGACCCGTTGGGGGGACTACAAGAGACCCAGTACTTC
CDR3: CASSQDPLGGLQETQYF
J: TRBJ2-5
size: -
D: TRBD2
V: TRBV4-3